A selection of T cell receptor beta chains follows, all from one sample in a study of regulatory T cells in long-lasting Graves disease. One entry per CDR3 protein results from TCRdb running MiXCR on the multiplex PCR reads. The table records about 470,000 distinct CDR3 sequences, around 20% of them present only once. Sample: peripheral blood mononuclear cells (PBMCs), taken when the disease was refractory, from a patient treated with antithyroid drugs. The receptor source for this set is a female donor with Graves disease. Each CDR3 is given with its conserved first and last residue.

v_gene	j_gene	CDR3aa
TRBV20-1	TRBJ1-3	CSAHDPRQNTIYF
TRBV28	TRBJ2-7	CASRPGTGVSYEQYF
TRBV12-3/TRBV12-4	TRBJ2-2	CASSFMAGQGAGELFF
TRBV5-1	TRBJ2-5	CASSDLAGGPKQETQYF
TRBV11-1	TRBJ2-2	CASSLGGLAGARELFF
TRBV5-1	TRBJ1-5	CASSWDSFGEAQHF
TRBV4-1	TRBJ2-4	CASSQAGQGMGIQYF
TRBV30	TRBJ1-2	CAWDAGDRGYEGYTF
TRBV7-2	TRBJ2-7	CASSLIRDGSYEQYF
TRBV30	TRBJ2-7	CAWLQWTSGAYEQYF
TRBV18	TRBJ2-5	CASSLTTGTGDFQYF
TRBV28	TRBJ1-6	CASSLQGMVNSPLHF
TRBV11-2	TRBJ2-5	CASSFGVLETQYF
TRBV29-1	TRBJ2-7	CSVEDPENYEQYF
TRBV6-1	TRBJ2-4	CASSQVGNIQYF
TRBV20-1	TRBJ1-3	CSVPTGQGNTIYF
TRBV7-9	TRBJ2-7	CASSPWDRGYEQYF
TRBV6-4	TRBJ1-2	CASSNDPGGARYGYTF